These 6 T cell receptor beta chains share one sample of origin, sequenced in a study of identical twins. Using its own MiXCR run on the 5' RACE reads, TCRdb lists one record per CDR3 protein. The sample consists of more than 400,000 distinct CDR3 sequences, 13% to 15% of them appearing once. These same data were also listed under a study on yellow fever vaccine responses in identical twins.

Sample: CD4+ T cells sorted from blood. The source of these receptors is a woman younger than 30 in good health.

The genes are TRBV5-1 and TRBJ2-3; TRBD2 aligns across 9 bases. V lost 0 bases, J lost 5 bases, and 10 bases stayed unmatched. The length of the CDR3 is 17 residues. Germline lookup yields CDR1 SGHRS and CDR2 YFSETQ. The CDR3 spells CASSLVPSGVQGDTQYF. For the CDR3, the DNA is TGCGCCAGCAGCTTGGTGCCTAGCGGGGTGCAGGGAGATACGCAGTATTTT. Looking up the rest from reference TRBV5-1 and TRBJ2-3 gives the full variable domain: KAGVTQTPRYLIKTRGQQVTLSCSPISGHRSVSWYQQTPGQGLQFLFEYFSETQRNKGNFPGRFSGRQFSNSRSEMNVSTLELGDSALYLCASSLVPSGVQGDTQYFGPGTRLTVL.

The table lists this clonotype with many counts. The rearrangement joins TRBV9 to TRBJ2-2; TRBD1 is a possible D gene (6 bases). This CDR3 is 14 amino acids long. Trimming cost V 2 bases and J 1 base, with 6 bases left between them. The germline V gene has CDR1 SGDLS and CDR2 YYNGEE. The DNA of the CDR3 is TGTGCCAGCAGCGTGGGACAGAACACCGGGGAGCTGTTTTTT. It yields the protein CASSVGQNTGELFF.

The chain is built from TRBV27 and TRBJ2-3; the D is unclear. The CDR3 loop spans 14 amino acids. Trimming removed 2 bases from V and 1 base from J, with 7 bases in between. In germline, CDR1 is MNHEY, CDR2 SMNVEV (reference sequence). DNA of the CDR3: TGTGCCAGCAGTTTAGCCTATGGCACAGATACGCAGTATTTT. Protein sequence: CASSLAYGTDTQYF.

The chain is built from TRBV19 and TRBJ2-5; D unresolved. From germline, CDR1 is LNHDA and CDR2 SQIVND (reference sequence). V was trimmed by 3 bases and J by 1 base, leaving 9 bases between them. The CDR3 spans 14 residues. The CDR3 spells CASSMGRPQETQYF. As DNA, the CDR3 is TGTGCCAGTAGTATGGGCAGACCCCAAGAGACCCAGTACTTC.

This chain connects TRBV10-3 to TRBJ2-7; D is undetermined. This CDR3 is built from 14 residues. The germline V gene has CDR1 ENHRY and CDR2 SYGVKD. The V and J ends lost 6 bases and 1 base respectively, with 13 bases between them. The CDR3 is CAIRDLTRSYEQYF. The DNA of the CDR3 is TGTGCCATCAGGGACCTAACTCGATCCTACGAGCAGTACTTC.

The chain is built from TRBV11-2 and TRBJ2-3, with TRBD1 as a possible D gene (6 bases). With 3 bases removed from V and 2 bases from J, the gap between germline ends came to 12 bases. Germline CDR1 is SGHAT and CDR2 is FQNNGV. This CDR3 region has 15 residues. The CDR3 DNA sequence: TGTGCCAGCAGCTTTAGGGGGTCAGACACAGATACGCAGTATTTT. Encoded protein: CASSFRGSDTDTQYF.